This passage covers 19 T cell receptor beta chains from one sample sequenced in a study of blood T cell repertoires in COVID-19. Produced via immunoSEQ multiplex PCR; TCRdb's table is partial and in-frame only. The sample shows around 200,000 clones, about 83% of them seen only once. The source material was peripheral blood. The source is a woman aged 18-30 years who had recovered from COVID-19.

This clone has just one count. This chain uses TRBV29-1 with TRBJ1-1, with TRBD1 identical over 7 bases. The CDR3 consists of 15 residues. Germline CDR1 SQVTM, CDR2 ANQGSEA. V dropped 1 base and J dropped 3; count of bases not matched to a gene: 8. The DNA of the CDR3 is TGCAGCGTTGAAGTTCGACAGGGTTCGTACACTGAAGCTTTCTTT. Its protein is CSVEVRQGSYTEAFF.

The V and J genes are TRBV9 and TRBJ1-1; D remains ambiguous. The CDR3 totals 14 residues. CDR1 SGDLS and CDR2 YYNGEE come from the germline V gene. The V end lost 4 bases, the J end lost 6 bases, and 16 bases lay between the germline ends. Written as DNA, the CDR3 is TGTGCCAGCAGCCCAACCCGGGGTAACCCTGAAGCTTTCTTT. Its protein is CASSPTRGNPEAFF.

Points on this clone: The junction shows a germline mismatch at one end, possibly a read error. This chain links TRBV12-5 with TRBJ2-5, with 9 bases aligning to TRBD2. Germline CDR1 and CDR2: LGHNT and FRNRAP. CDR3 length: 12 amino acids. The CDR3, as DNA: TGTGCGAGTGCGGCGGGGGGGGAGACCCAGTACTTC. This codes for CASAAGGETQYF.

The V and J genes are TRBV4-1 and TRBJ1-1, with D uncertain. Germline V lookup: CDR1 MGHRA, CDR2 YSYEKL. CDR3 size: 15 residues. V was shortened by 0 bases and J by 7 bases, with 15 bases between the two germline ends. DNA of the CDR3: TGCGCCAGCAGCCAAGATTTCCAGGTTACGGTTGAAGCTTTCTTT. Protein sequence: CASSQDFQVTVEAFF.

The V and J genes are TRBV12-3 or TRBV12-4 and TRBJ2-2; the match to TRBD1 covers 7 bases. This CDR3 is built from 13 residues. V lost 6 bases, J lost 3 bases, and 1 base stayed unmatched. CDR3 nucleotides: TGTGCCAGCAGAACAGGGGACACCGGGGAGCTGTTTTTT. It is translated as CASRTGDTGELFF.

The V and J genes are TRBV6-2 or TRBV6-3 and TRBJ2-7; 10 positions match TRBD2. The CDR3 consists of 16 residues. The junction had 12 bases not matched to a gene; V was cut back by 4 bases and J by 6 bases. The germline CDR1 and CDR2 sequences are MNHEY and SVGEGT. The CDR3 spells CASSLYGSGRAREQYV. DNA for the CDR3: TGTGCCAGCAGTTTGTATGGGAGCGGGAGGGCACGCGAGCAGTACGTC.

V and J are TRBV5-5 and TRBJ1-5, with TRBD1 matching 9 bases. The CDR3 contains 16 residues. Looked up from germline, CDR1 is SGHKS and CDR2 is YYEKEE (reference sequence). Trimming removed 2 bases from V and 4 bases from J; junction bases left unmatched: 7. This CDR3 reads CASSFIPGQGNQPQHF. The CDR3 DNA sequence: TGTGCCAGCAGCTTCATTCCGGGACAGGGAAATCAGCCCCAGCATTTT.

The chain has TRBV20-1 and TRBJ1-4; D gene unclear. This CDR3 is built from 14 residues. The germline CDR1 and CDR2 sequences are DFQATT and SNEGSKA (reference sequence). Trimming cost V 3 bases and J 3 bases, with 11 bases left between them. CDR3 sequence (DNA): TGCAGTGCTAGTGACCGGGTGGCTAATGAAAAACTGTTTTTT. It codes for CSASDRVANEKLFF.

The rearrangement joins TRBV18 to TRBJ2-3, with TRBD2 matching 16 bases. The CDR3 totals 20 residues. The V gene's germline CDR1 is KGHSH and CDR2 LQKENI. After removal of 2 bases from V and 2 bases from J, the junction contained 10 bases not matched to a gene. The CDR3 region is CASSPSSGLAGGPITDTQYF. For the CDR3, the DNA is TGTGCCAGCTCACCATCGTCGGGACTAGCGGGAGGGCCGATCACAGATACGCAGTATTTT.

The genes are TRBV3-1 (or the pseudogene TRBV3-2) and TRBJ1-1, with unresolved D. The CDR3 sequence is 13 residues long. V gave up 1 base and J gave up 4 bases, with 7 bases separating them. CDR1 and CDR2 from the germline V gene are LGHDT and YNNKEL (reference sequence). CDR3 protein: CASSQGEGTEAFF. The CDR3 DNA is TGTGCCAGCAGCCAAGGGGAGGGCACTGAAGCTTTCTTT.

J is TRBJ2-1 and V is TRBV20-1; no firm D call. V was clipped by 5 bases and J by 6 bases, with 8 bases between them. CDR1 and CDR2 (germline): DFQATT, SNEGSKA (reference sequence). The CDR3 is 11 amino acids. CDR3 residues: CSASTFNEQFF. For the CDR3, the DNA is TGCAGTGCTTCCACTTTCAATGAGCAGTTCTTC.

The chain joins TRBV24-1 to TRBJ1-1, with D maybe TRBD1 (5 bases). The V and J ends lost 9 bases and 1 base respectively, with 11 bases between them. The germline V gene encodes CDR1 KGHDR and CDR2 SFDVKD. This CDR3 contains 13 residues. The CDR3 DNA reads as TGTGCCACCGCCAAAACAGGGAACACTGAAGCTTTCTTT. Protein: CATAKTGNTEAFF.

The V call is TRBV7-8, the J call TRBJ1-2; TRBD1 agrees at 10 bases. V gave up 5 bases and J gave up 7 bases; unmatched junction bases: 10. CDR3 size: 15 residues. Germline CDR1 SGHVS, CDR2 FQNEAQ. CDR3 nucleotides: TGTGCCAGCAGCCAAGTCGGGACAGGGGTTGGTGGCTACACCTTC. The encoded protein is CASSQVGTGVGGYTF.

The rearrangement uses TRBV6-5 and TRBJ2-3, with a possible D match to TRBD1 (6 bases). Trimming removed 5 bases from V and 2 bases from J, with 14 bases in between. The CDR3 sequence is 15 residues long. Germline-derived CDR1 and CDR2 are MNHEY and SVGAGI. This CDR3 reads CASSPAGVSTDTQYF. CDR3 coding DNA: TGTGCCAGCAGTCCAGCAGGGGTGTCCACAGATACGCAGTATTTT.

The rearrangement links TRBV19 to TRBJ2-3; TRBD1 agrees at 11 bases. There are 16 residues in the CDR3. After removal of 7 bases from V and 5 bases from J, the junction contained 11 bases not matched to a gene. Germline CDR1 LNHDA, CDR2 SQIVND (reference sequence). CDR3 DNA: TGTGCCAGTATGTTATCGAGGGACAGGGGGGGAGATACGCAGTATTTT. Amino acids: CASMLSRDRGGDTQYF.

The chain has TRBV19 and TRBJ2-3; 9 bases match TRBD1. Germline V gives CDR1 LNHDA, CDR2 SQIVND (reference sequence). The CDR3 sequence is 15 residues long. V shed 6 bases, J shed 3 bases, and the junction held 7 bases outside the gene matches. For the CDR3, the DNA is TGTGCCAGTAGACTGGGACAGGGAGTGACAGATACGCAGTATTTT. Amino acids: CASRLGQGVTDTQYF. The full variable domain, with the rest looked up from reference TRBV19 and TRBJ2-3, is DGGITQSPKYLFRKEGQNVTLSCEQNLNHDAMYWYRQDPGQGLRLIYYSQIVNDFQKGDIAEGYSVSREKKESFPLTVTSAQKNPTAFYLCASRLGQGVTDTQYFGPGTRLTVL.

This clone was seen a single time. The chain couples TRBV24-1 to TRBJ2-1; D perhaps matches TRBD2 (6 bases). Per germline, CDR1 KGHDR and CDR2 SFDVKD. V was cut by 6 bases and J by 4 bases, with 15 bases left in between. CDR3 length equals 15 residues. Written as DNA, the CDR3 is TGTGCCACCAGTCAGACTAGAGGGGATTACAATGAGCAGTTCTTC. It is translated as CATSQTRGDYNEQFF.

The V call is TRBV29-1, the J call TRBJ1-2; 8 nucleotides line up with TRBD1. Germline lookup yields CDR1 SQVTM and CDR2 ANQGSEA. V lost 8 bases, J lost 4 bases, and 3 bases stayed unmatched. The CDR3 sequence is 11 residues long. The chain's CDR3 is CSIGQGYGYTF. The CDR3, as DNA: TGCAGCATCGGACAGGGCTATGGCTACACCTTC.

The rearrangement links TRBV5-5 to TRBJ2-7; D perhaps matches TRBD2 (7 bases). Per germline, CDR1 SGHKS and CDR2 YYEKEE (reference sequence). With 4 bases removed from V and 3 bases from J, the gap between germline ends came to 17 bases. The CDR3 runs to 15 residues. CDR3 DNA sequence: TGTGCCAGCAGCGGGGGGGGCGGCGAGTTCTACGAGCAGTACGTC. It codes for CASSGGGGEFYEQYV.